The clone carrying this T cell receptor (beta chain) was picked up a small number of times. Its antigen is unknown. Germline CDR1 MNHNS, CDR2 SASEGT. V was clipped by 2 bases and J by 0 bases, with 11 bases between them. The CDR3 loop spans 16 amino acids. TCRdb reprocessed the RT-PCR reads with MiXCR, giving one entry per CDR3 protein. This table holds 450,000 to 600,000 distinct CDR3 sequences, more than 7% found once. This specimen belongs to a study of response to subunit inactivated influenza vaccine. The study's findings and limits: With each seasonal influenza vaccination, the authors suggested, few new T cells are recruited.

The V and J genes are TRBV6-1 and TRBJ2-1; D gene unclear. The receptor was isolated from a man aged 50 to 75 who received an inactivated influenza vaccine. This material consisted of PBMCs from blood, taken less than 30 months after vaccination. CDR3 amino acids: CASSERAVGSYNEQFF. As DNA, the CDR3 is TGTGCCAGCAGTGAAAGGGCCGTGGGCTCCTACAATGAGCAGTTCTTC.